The 16 T cell receptor beta chains below come from one sample, sequenced in a study of cytomegalovirus exposure and HLA in healthy donors. The PCR made use of 60 Vbeta and 13 Jbeta primers. The assay was immunoSEQ multiplex PCR, and TCRdb's table has in-frame clones only and misses some. The sample lists some 160,000 clones, approximately 70% occurring once. Material for sequencing was PBMCs. Receptor source: a woman between 18 and 29 years old in good health and CMV-seropositive.

This clone has a handful of counts. This CDR3 is CASSWDSSYEQYF. The DNA of the CDR3 is TGCGCCAGCAGCTGGGACAGTTCCTACGAGCAGTACTTC. The chain joins TRBV5-1 to TRBJ2-7; 7 bases map to TRBD1. V gave up 3 bases and J gave up 1 base; unmatched junction bases: 1. The germline CDR1 and CDR2 sequences are SGHRS and YFSETQ. The CDR3 has 13 residues.

The rearrangement links TRBV10-3 to TRBJ2-5; tentative D call: TRBD1 (5 bases). The J call could be wrong; TRBJ2-7 is a better fit for the DNA end. The CDR3 runs to 11 residues. In germline, CDR1 is ENHRY, CDR2 SYGVKD. CDR3 sequence (DNA): TGTGCCATCTCCAGGGATCTCGAGCAGTACTTC. It is translated as CAISRDLEQYF.

This CDR3 is CASSQDGGEWDTQYF. The CDR3 region has the DNA TGCGCCAGCAGCCAAGACGGGGGGGAGTGGGATACGCAGTATTTT. The V call is TRBV4-1, the J call TRBJ2-3; 8 nucleotides line up with TRBD2. The CDR3 contains 15 residues. The V gene end was trimmed by 0 bases and the J gene end by 6 bases; junction bases not matched to a gene: 5. Germline lookup yields CDR1 MGHRA and CDR2 YSYEKL.

This sequence joins TRBV18 and TRBJ1-1; 9 bases line up with TRBD1. Trimming at V came to 6 bases and at J to 5 bases, leaving 1 base not matched to a gene. The length of the CDR3 is 12 residues. Per the germline V gene, CDR1 is KGHSH and CDR2 is LQKENI. CDR3 bases: TGTGCCAGCTCCGGGACAGGGACTGAAGCTTTCTTT. Residues: CASSGTGTEAFF.

This sequence joins TRBV25-1 and TRBJ2-7; TRBD1 agrees at 11 bases. This CDR3 region has 16 residues. J gave up 2 bases and V 4 bases, and 7 bases lay outside the gene matches. From germline, CDR1 is MGHDK and CDR2 SYGVNS. Here the CDR3 reads CASSASPGQGAYEQYF. CDR3 nucleotides: TGTGCCAGCAGTGCTTCTCCGGGACAGGGGGCCTACGAGCAGTACTTC.

The CDR3 sequence: CASSDPGQEYTQYF. The CDR3 DNA follows: TGTGCCAGCAGCGATCCGGGACAGGAATATACGCAGTATTTT. The chain combines TRBV2 with TRBJ2-3; 8 nucleotides line up with TRBD1. Trimming removed 6 bases from V and 7 bases from J; junction bases left unmatched: 9. The CDR3 is 14 amino acids. Per the germline V gene, CDR1 is SNHLY and CDR2 is FYNNEI.

V usage is TRBV20-1 and J usage is TRBJ2-5, with D perhaps TRBD1 (6 bases). V was pared by 7 bases and J by 2 bases, with 8 bases between. There are 11 residues in the CDR3. Per germline, CDR1 DFQATT and CDR2 SNEGSKA (reference sequence). CDR3 region: CSGTGQETQYF. Written as DNA, the CDR3 is TGCAGTGGAACAGGGCAAGAGACCCAGTACTTC.

The chain links TRBV10-1 to TRBJ1-2, with TRBD1 matching 9 bases. The CDR3 sequence is 17 residues long. CDR1 WNHNN and CDR2 SYGVQD come from the germline V gene (reference sequence). Trimming removed 2 bases from V and 0 bases from J; junction bases left unmatched: 7. The CDR3 DNA is TGCGCCAGCAGTGAGGCGGACAGGGGCCCAGCTAACTATGGCTACACCTTC. It encodes CASSEADRGPANYGYTF.

The chain couples TRBV5-1 to TRBJ2-1; 9 bases are a match to TRBD1. CDR1 and CDR2 from the germline V gene are SGHRS and YFSETQ. This CDR3 is built from 14 residues. The junction had 2 bases not matched to a gene; V was cut back by 3 bases and J by 4 bases. The CDR3 nucleotides are TGCGCCAGCAGCTCAGGACAGGGGTACAATGAGCAGTTCTTC. This sequence encodes CASSSGQGYNEQFF.

For the CDR3, the DNA is TGTGCCAGCAGTTCCTGGGGCGGTAATTCACCCCTCCACTTT. Its translation is CASSSWGGNSPLHF. The chain uses TRBV6-5 and TRBJ1-6, with a weak D call TRBD1 (5 bases). V was shortened by 4 bases and J by 6 bases, with 10 bases between the two germline ends. CDR3 length: 14 amino acids. CDR1 and CDR2 from the germline V gene are MNHEY and SVGAGI.

This sequence joins TRBV2 and TRBJ2-6, with 9 bases aligning to TRBD1. CDR1 and CDR2 from the germline V gene are SNHLY and FYNNEI. The CDR3 length is 15 residues. V shed 6 bases and J 7 bases; nucleotides not matched to a gene: 7. The CDR3 reads CASRTKTGGANVLTF. The CDR3 DNA follows: TGTGCCAGCAGGACGAAGACAGGGGGTGCCAACGTCCTGACTTTC.

The chain is built from TRBV4-1 and TRBJ2-5; 10 nucleotides line up with TRBD1. Germline V gene data show CDR1 as MGHRA and CDR2 as YSYEKL. The CDR3 is made up of 16 amino acids. After removal of 2 bases from V and 5 bases from J, the junction contained 8 bases not matched to a gene. CDR3 nucleotides: TGCGCCAGCAGCCAATACCCGACAGGGGGCGCGGAGACCCAGTACTTC. It is translated as CASSQYPTGGAETQYF.

The chain couples TRBV7-9 to TRBJ1-3, with D perhaps TRBD1 (5 bases). The CDR3 spans 15 residues. V lost 3 bases and J 0 bases, leaving 9 bases between the germline ends. Looked up from germline, CDR1 is SEHNR and CDR2 is FQNEAQ (reference sequence). CDR3 loop: CASSFAGGSGNTIYF. In nucleotides, the CDR3 is TGTGCCAGCAGCTTCGCGGGGGGCTCTGGAAACACCATATATTTT.

The sample holds a few counts of this clone. The CDR3 DNA reads TGTGCCAGCACTACTACAGGGGGTGGGTATGGCTACACCTTC. Translating it yields CASTTTGGGYGYTF. The rearrangement uses TRBV28 and TRBJ1-2; TRBD1 aligns across 8 bases. The length of the CDR3 is 14 residues. Germline CDR1 reads MDHEN; CDR2 reads SYDVKM. The ends lost 7 bases at V and 5 bases at J; junction bases unmatched: 9.

V usage is TRBV19 and J usage is TRBJ1-4, with TRBD1 matching 7 bases. The CDR3 has 14 residues. The germline V gene has CDR1 LNHDA and CDR2 SQIVND (reference sequence). Trimming took 5 bases from V and 8 from J; bases not matched to a gene: 8. CDR3 sequence reads: CASSWTGEEEKLFF. The CDR3 region has the DNA TGTGCCAGTAGTTGGACAGGCGAGGAGGAAAAACTGTTTTTT.

This chain uses TRBV11-2 with TRBJ1-4, with 7 nucleotides matching TRBD1. The CDR3 contains 15 residues. The germline V gene encodes CDR1 SGHAT and CDR2 FQNNGV. V was pared by 3 bases and J by 8 bases, with 9 bases of the junction left unmatched. The CDR3 coding sequence is TGTGCCAGCAGCTTGGACGAGACAGGGCGGGAAAAACTGTTTTTT. This codes for CASSLDETGREKLFF.